The 11 T cell receptor beta chains below come from one sample, sequenced in a study of CD8 T cells in ankylosing spondylitis. TCRdb passed the 5' RACE reads through MiXCR, listing each CDR3 protein once. The sample yields just over 350,000 distinct CDR3 sequences, 20% to 25% seen once. Sequenced: blood, either unsorted or a sorted T cell fraction (not recorded which). The receptor set was obtained from a male donor with ankylosing spondylitis or in good health (not recorded which).

The CDR3 coding sequence is TGTGCCAGCATTCACGGACAGGACACCGGGGAGCTGTTTTTT. It yields the protein CASIHGQDTGELFF. The genes are TRBV6-4 and TRBJ2-2; 7 positions agree with TRBD1. CDR3 length: 14 residues. Per the germline V gene, CDR1 is MRHNA and CDR2 is SNTAGT. Trimming cost V 7 bases and J 3 bases; bases outside gene matches: 5.

This clonotype has only a few counts. V usage is TRBV2 and J usage is TRBJ2-3; 11 nucleotides align to TRBD2. The CDR3 extends over 16 amino acids. V trimming: 6 bases; J trimming: 5 bases; junction bases outside the gene matches: 10. The V gene's germline CDR1 is SNHLY and CDR2 FYNNEI. The CDR3 sequence is CASRPTSGAVGDTQYF. CDR3 bases: TGTGCCAGCAGACCGACTAGCGGGGCGGTGGGAGATACGCAGTATTTT.

This clonotype has more than one count but fewer than ten. The rearrangement uses TRBV5-5 and TRBJ2-1; D is unclear. CDR3 length: 16 amino acids. The germline V gene encodes CDR1 SGHKS and CDR2 YYEKEE (reference sequence). V shed 0 bases and J shed 4 bases, with 14 bases lying between them. CDR3 DNA sequence: TGTGCCAGCAGCTTGGCGGGCCACCCCACTTACAATGAGCAGTTCTTC. Its protein product is CASSLAGHPTYNEQFF.

The J gene is TRBJ2-1, the V gene TRBV10-3, with 8 bases matching TRBD2. Germline values: CDR1 ENHRY, CDR2 SYGVKD. The CDR3 is 16 amino acids. The ends lost 7 bases at V and 6 bases at J; junction bases unmatched: 14. The CDR3 region is CAITGHGERGINEQFF. CDR3 nucleotide sequence: TGTGCCATCACCGGGCACGGCGAGCGGGGGATCAATGAGCAGTTCTTC.

The chain employs TRBV7-9 and TRBJ2-1; no firm D call. The CDR3 length is 13 residues. Trimming pared 5 bases from V and 10 bases from J, leaving 15 bases between. The germline gives CDR1 SEHNR, CDR2 FQNEAQ (reference sequence). CDR3 DNA sequence: TGTGCCAGCAGCGAAGGGATGATCGGGGAGCAGTTCTTC. Translating it yields CASSEGMIGEQFF.

This clonotype came up a few times. V gene TRBV4-1 combines with J gene TRBJ2-2, with D perhaps being TRBD1 or TRBD2 (5 bases each). The germline CDR1 and CDR2 sequences are MGHRA and YSYEKL. This CDR3 has 15 residues. V lost 5 bases to trimming and J lost 1 base, with 11 bases between them. CDR3 sequence reads: CASSGRDGNTGELFF. In nucleotides, the CDR3 is TGCGCCAGCAGCGGCCGGGACGGGAACACCGGGGAGCTGTTTTTT.

Only one count was recorded for this clonotype. The chain joins TRBV4-2 to TRBJ2-3, with 13 bases matching TRBD2. The CDR3 extends over 17 amino acids. Losses at the gene ends were 4 bases for V and 2 bases for J; bases not matched to a gene: 6. Germline loops: CDR1 LGHNA, CDR2 YNFKEQ. CDR3 coding DNA: TGTGCCAGCAGCCGTCGACTAGCGGGGGGCCTCACAGATACGCAGTATTTT. Its protein product is CASSRRLAGGLTDTQYF.

This rearrangement joins TRBV23-1 to TRBJ2-1; 14 nucleotides align to TRBD2. TRBV23-1 is noted as an ORF with a role that remains uncertain. The CDR3 totals 17 residues. The V gene end was trimmed by 4 bases and the J gene end by 5 bases; junction bases not matched to a gene: 7. The DNA for the CDR3 is TGCGCCAGCAGTCTAGGGACTAGCGGGGGCCGTAACAATGAGCAGTTCTTC. Translating it yields CASSLGTSGGRNNEQFF.

The V gene is TRBV6-1, the J gene TRBJ2-3; D remains unclear. The germline V gene encodes CDR1 MNHNS and CDR2 SASEGT. Trimming took off 0 bases at V and 3 bases at J, with 10 bases between the two ends. This CDR3 spans 15 amino acids. CDR3 loop: CASSEARLGTDTQYF. CDR3 DNA: TGTGCCAGCAGTGAAGCGAGACTTGGGACAGATACGCAGTATTTT.

This chain uses TRBV10-3 with TRBJ2-7, with D possibly being TRBD1 (6 bases). The V and J ends lost 4 bases and 0 bases respectively, with 13 bases between them. The CDR3 sequence is 15 residues long. CDR1 and CDR2 (germline): ENHRY, SYGVKD. The CDR3 region has the DNA TGTGCCATCAGTGCTGCCCCGGACAGCTCCTACGAGCAGTACTTC. It yields the protein CAISAAPDSSYEQYF.

This clonotype was detected a few times. This chain links TRBV7-9 with TRBJ2-3; D is unresolved. V dropped 4 bases and J dropped 3 bases, with 8 bases sitting between them. Germline CDR1 reads SEHNR; CDR2 reads FQNEAQ (reference sequence). The CDR3 runs 13 residues. The CDR3 protein is CASSWIATDTQYF. The CDR3 DNA reads TGTGCCAGCAGCTGGATAGCAACAGATACGCAGTATTTT. The entire variable domain, with the rest obtained from reference TRBV7-9 and TRBJ2-3, is as follows: DTGVSQNPRHKITKRGQNVTFRCDPISEHNRLYWYRQTLGQGPEFLTYFQNEAQLEKSRLLSDRFSAERPKGSFSTLEIQRTEQGDSAMYLCASSWIATDTQYFGPGTRLTVL.